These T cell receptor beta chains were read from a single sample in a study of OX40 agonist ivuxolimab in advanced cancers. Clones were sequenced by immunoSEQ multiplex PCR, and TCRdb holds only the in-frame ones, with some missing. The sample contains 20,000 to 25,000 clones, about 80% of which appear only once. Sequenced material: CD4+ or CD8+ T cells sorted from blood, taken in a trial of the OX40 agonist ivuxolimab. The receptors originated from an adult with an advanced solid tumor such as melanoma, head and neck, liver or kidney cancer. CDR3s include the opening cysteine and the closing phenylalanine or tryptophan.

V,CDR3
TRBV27,CASTLDYSDTGELFF
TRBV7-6,CASSATGGGEQFF
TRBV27,CASSLSTAAEAFF
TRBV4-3,CASSPWGSGDTGELFF
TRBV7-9,CASSTQDTLNTEAFF
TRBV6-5,CASRTDRGLEQYF
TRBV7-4,CASSLGWPRPQHF
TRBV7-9,CASSRTGDYGYTF
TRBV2,CATGAWRTEAFF
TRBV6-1,CASTQTSGAYNEQFF
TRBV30,CAWSHGQEGYTF
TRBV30,CAWSDGQGAQPQHF
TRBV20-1,CSARGDSLLFF
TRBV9,CASSARGGGNEQFF
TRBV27,CASTVAGGPQDTQYF
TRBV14,CASSQDWTNEAFF
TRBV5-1,CASSWAPQGPSSPLHF
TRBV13,CASSSRTQSTDTQYF
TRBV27,CASSTSGGPYEQYF
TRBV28,CASSSAGTSGGAYVRNEQFF
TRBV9,CASSEWGEDTQYF
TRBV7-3,CASSLGGTGYEQYF
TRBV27,CASSLPGIHTDTQYF
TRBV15,CATSRDGGGFNEQYF
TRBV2,CASGGVNTEAFF
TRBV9,CASSGGTSGRIREFF
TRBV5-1,CASSFVVQDTQYF
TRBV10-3,CAISEPDLSYGYTF
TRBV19,CASARAGADYEQYF
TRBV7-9,CASSFVGTSTDTQYF
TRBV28,CASSPGPIPEAFF
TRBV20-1,CSAVWTGYTF
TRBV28,CASSPLGDNSPLHF
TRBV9,CASSEDAGELFF
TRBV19,CASSIVGVDSPLHF
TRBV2,CASSEYKGNYGYTF
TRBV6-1,CASISRVNSNQPQHF
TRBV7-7,CASSLRGGAKTQYF
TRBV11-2,CASSLDLGAPLHF
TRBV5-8,CASSFRSSYNEQFF